This T cell receptor beta chain came from a study of cytomegalovirus exposure and HLA in healthy donors. This CDR3 has 15 residues. The germline gives CDR1 MNHEY, CDR2 SMNVEV (reference sequence). V was pared by 5 bases and J by 5 bases, with 9 bases of the junction left unmatched. This clone was observed a single time. PCR employed 60 Vbeta and 13 Jbeta primers. Measured with immunoSEQ multiplex PCR; TCRdb has only the in-frame clones, and not every one. The sample has around 150,000 clones, about 80% seen once. The sequence came from a man aged 25 to 40 in good health and CMV-seronegative. This chain links TRBV27 with TRBJ2-7; 10 nucleotides align to TRBD1. The sequencing input was PBMCs. The CDR3 DNA follows: TGTGCCAGCAGTCTGCTCGGGACAGGGGTGAACGAGCAGTACTTC. Its protein product is CASSLLGTGVNEQYF.